These 10 T cell receptor beta chains share one sample of origin, sequenced in a study of Graves' ophthalmopathy and Graves' hyperthyroidism. CDR3 regions of TCR beta were amplified from RNA transcripts. First-round RT-PCR with HTBI primers preceded a second-round multiplex PCR. One entry per CDR3 protein results from TCRdb running MiXCR on the multiplex PCR reads. The data show about 340,000 distinct CDR3 sequences, with about a sixth seen just once and about 12% held by the top ten. The sample consisted of peripheral blood. The origin of the receptors is an adult man with Graves' ophthalmopathy.

This clonotype was seen many times. The CDR3 reads CASSLEPAGGDETQYF. The CDR3 DNA is TGCGCCAGCAGCTTGGAGCCAGCGGGAGGAGATGAGACCCAGTACTTC. The genes are TRBV5-1 and TRBJ2-5, with 9 bases aligning to TRBD2. CDR1 is SGHRS, CDR2 YFSETQ, per germline. V dropped 0 bases and J dropped 5; count of bases not matched to a gene: 8. There are 16 residues in the CDR3.

Ten or more counts support this clonotype. This sequence joins TRBV12-3 or TRBV12-4 and TRBJ1-2; 7 bases line up with TRBD1. V shed 2 bases and J 4 bases; nucleotides not matched to a gene: 4. The CDR3 covers 14 residues. In DNA form, the CDR3 reads TGTGCCAGCAGTTTAAATGGACAGGTCTATGGCTACACCTTC. It yields the protein CASSLNGQVYGYTF.

In its sample, this clonotype was seen a few times. V is TRBV19 and J is TRBJ2-2, with D unclear. V lost 6 bases and J 1 base, leaving 12 bases between the germline ends. Germline-derived CDR1 and CDR2 are LNHDA and SQIVND (reference sequence). CDR3 length equals 15 residues. This chain's CDR3 is CASSTWMGNTGELFF. CDR3 nucleotides: TGTGCCAGTAGCACGTGGATGGGGAACACCGGGGAGCTGTTTTTT. The variable domain in full, with the rest retrieved from reference TRBV19 and TRBJ2-2, is DGGITQSPKYLFRKEGQNVTLSCEQNLNHDAMYWYRQDPGQGLRLIYYSQIVNDFQKGDIAEGYSVSREKKESFPLTVTSAQKNPTAFYLCASSTWMGNTGELFFGEGSRLTVL.

The V and J genes are TRBV11-2 and TRBJ2-7; 8 bases line up with TRBD2. The junction had 11 bases not matched to a gene; V was cut back by 5 bases and J by 2 bases. CDR1 is SGHAT, CDR2 FQNNGV, per germline. CDR3 length: 16 amino acids. The CDR3 loop is CASSSVGSGVTYEQYF. The CDR3 DNA reads as TGTGCCAGCAGCAGTGTGGGTAGCGGGGTAACCTACGAGCAGTACTTC.

The chain is built from TRBV9 and TRBJ1-1, with 7 bases lining up with TRBD1. The CDR3 contains 16 residues. Germline assignment: CDR1 SGDLS and CDR2 YYNGEE. Trimming cost V 0 bases and J 7 bases; bases outside gene matches: 12. CDR3 loop: CASSVVGDSYSGEAFF. CDR3 sequence (DNA): TGTGCCAGCAGCGTAGTGGGGGACAGTTATTCGGGTGAAGCTTTCTTT. Filled out from reference TRBV9 and TRBJ1-1, the complete variable domain reads DSGVTQTPKHLITATGQRVTLRCSPRSGDLSVYWYQQSLDQGLQFLIQYYNGEERAKGNILERFSAQQFPDLHSELNLSSLELGDSALYFCASSVVGDSYSGEAFFGQGTRLTVV.

In this sample, this clonotype turned up many times. The chain joins TRBV12-3 or TRBV12-4 to TRBJ1-2; no firm D call. This CDR3 spans 13 amino acids. The V gene lost 7 bases and the J gene lost 5 bases, with 14 bases spanning the gap. For the CDR3, the DNA is TGTGCCAGCACTCCCGACATCAGATATGGCTACACCTTC. Translating gives CASTPDIRYGYTF.

As to this clonotype: Being one base from a much bigger clone, this may be a read error. This chain connects TRBV14 to TRBJ2-7; TRBD2 agrees at 10 bases. Germline CDR1 reads SGHDN; CDR2 reads FVKESK. The CDR3 runs to 15 residues. The CDR3 is CGSSQFSGGYDEQYF. CDR3 coding DNA: TGTGGCAGCAGCCAGTTTAGCGGGGGGTACGACGAGCAGTACTTC.

This clonotype showed up many times. This chain links TRBV2 with TRBJ2-7; perhaps TRBD1 as D (5 bases). V lost 4 bases and J lost 1, with 11 bases in between. Germline V gives CDR1 SNHLY, CDR2 FYNNEI. There are 14 residues in the CDR3. The CDR3 DNA follows: TGTGCCAGCAGTGCACAGGTTGCGTCCTACGAGCAGTACTTC. Encoded protein: CASSAQVASYEQYF.

This clonotype was detected many times. The chain links TRBV15 to TRBJ1-5; TRBD1 matches at 8 bases. The trim removed 3 bases at V and 3 bases at J, leaving 1 base unmatched. Germline V lookup: CDR1 LNHNV, CDR2 YYDKDF (reference sequence). The CDR3 covers 14 residues. CDR3 protein: CATSRGQANQPQHF. CDR3 nucleotides: TGTGCCACCAGCAGGGGACAGGCCAATCAGCCCCAGCATTTT.

This clonotype was counted at least ten times. This chain joins TRBV6-2 or TRBV6-3 and TRBJ1-2; no reliable D call. CDR3 length: 13 amino acids. Trimming took off 2 bases at V and 4 bases at J, with 8 bases between the two ends. Germline-derived CDR1 and CDR2 are MNHEY and SVGEGT. CDR3 DNA sequence: TGTGCCAGCAGTTACCGACACAGCTATGGCTACACCTTC. Its translation: CASSYRHSYGYTF.